This TCR beta chain was identified during a study of blood T cell repertoires in COVID-19. Whole-study context: Sources were T cells, B-cell-depleted T cells, or PBMCs; the material itself was cDNA or gDNA.

CDR1 is MNHEY and CDR2 is SMNVEV in the germline V gene (reference sequence). The V gene lost 6 bases and the J gene lost 7 bases, with 13 bases spanning the gap. The CDR3 is 13 residues long. Sequencing used immunoSEQ multiplex PCR; TCRdb keeps in-frame clones, though not all of them. The repertoire holds about 130,000 clones, with about four fifths as singletons. The sample taken for sequencing was peripheral blood. This clonotype was sampled from a woman in her seventies with COVID-19, enrolled during active disease. The gene calls are TRBV27 and TRBJ1-5; no firm D call. CDR3 amino acids: CASRSTLEQPQHF. DNA for the CDR3: TGTGCCAGCAGATCAACCCTGGAGCAGCCCCAGCATTTT.